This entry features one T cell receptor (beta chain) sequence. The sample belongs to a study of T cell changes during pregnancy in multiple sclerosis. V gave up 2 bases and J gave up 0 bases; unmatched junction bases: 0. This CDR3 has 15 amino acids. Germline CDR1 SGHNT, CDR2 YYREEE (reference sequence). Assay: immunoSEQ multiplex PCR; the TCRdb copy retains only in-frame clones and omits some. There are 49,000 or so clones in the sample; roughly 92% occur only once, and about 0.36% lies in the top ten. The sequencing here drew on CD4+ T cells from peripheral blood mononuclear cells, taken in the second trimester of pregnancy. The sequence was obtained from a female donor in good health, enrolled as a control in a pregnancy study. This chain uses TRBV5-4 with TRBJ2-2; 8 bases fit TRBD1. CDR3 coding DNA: TGTGCCAGCAGCTTACAGGGGGCGAACACCGGGGAGCTGTTTTTT. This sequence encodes CASSLQGANTGELFF.